Listed below are T cell receptor beta chains from one sample, sequenced in a study of a mutant IDH1 vaccine in newly diagnosed glioma. Sequencing used immunoSEQ multiplex PCR; TCRdb keeps in-frame clones, though not all of them. This table has 23,000 or so clones, 93% appearing once. Specimen: PBMCs, collected from a glioma patient treated with radiotherapy, temozolomide or both. These receptors were obtained from a man in his forties with glioma. CDR3s include the opening cysteine and the closing phenylalanine or tryptophan. Fields, in order: D gene, clone size, J gene, CDR3 length, V gene, CDR3 protein, CDR3 DNA. A D gene is named only where the DNA matches it firmly. Part of the rows lack a size; the others show once, few, many or a class for expanded clones.

TRBD2	.	TRBJ2-3	21	TRBV9	CASSVASGTSGIALRTDTQYF	TGTGCCAGCAGCGTAGCCTCCGGGACTAGCGGGATTGCGTTAAGGACAGATACGCAGTATTTT
TRBD1	.	TRBJ1-2	15	TRBV7-9	CASSDPETGDYGYTF	TGTGCCAGCAGCGACCCAGAGACAGGGGACTATGGCTACACCTTC
TRBD1	once	TRBJ2-7	14	TRBV5-6	CASSLQGAPYEQYF	TGTGCCAGCAGCTTACAGGGGGCTCCCTACGAGCAGTACTTC
TRBD1	.	TRBJ1-5	16	TRBV28	CASSPEGQGGNQPQHF	TGTGCCAGCAGTCCTGAGGGACAGGGCGGCAATCAGCCCCAGCATTTT
.	.	TRBJ2-7	14	TRBV5-4	CASSPTAGNYEQYF	TGTGCCAGCAGCCCGACGGCGGGCAACTACGAGCAGTACTTC
.	.	TRBJ1-3	15	TRBV30	CAWSRDSGSGNTIYF	TGTGCCTGGAGTCGAGACAGCGGCTCTGGAAACACCATATATTTT
TRBD2	.	TRBJ2-3	18	TRBV11-2	CASGYEGGRFTSTDTQYF	TGTGCCAGCGGATACGAGGGAGGGCGGTTTACTAGCACAGATACGCAGTATTTT
.	.	TRBJ1-6	18	TRBV7-9	CASSLGQGSGSYNSPLHF	TGTGCCAGCAGCTTAGGGCAGGGGAGTGGGTCCTATAATTCACCCCTCCACTTT
.	.	TRBJ1-1	18	TRBV7-9	CASSLEKGRRRMNTEAFF	TGTGCCAGCAGCTTAGAAAAAGGTAGACGCAGGATGAACACTGAAGCTTTCTTT
.	.	TRBJ2-7	15	TRBV27	CASSLSPESSYEQYF	TGTGCCAGCAGTTTATCGCCAGAAAGCTCCTACGAGCAGTACTTC
.	.	TRBJ1-2	14	TRBV2	CASSDRDPLYGYTF	TGTGCCAGCAGTGACAGGGATCCGCTCTATGGCTACACCTTC
.	.	TRBJ2-3	15	TRBV7-3	CASSLTTLSTDTQYF	TGTGCCAGCAGCTTAACCACACTCAGCACAGATACGCAGTATTTT
TRBD2	.	TRBJ2-3	18	TRBV11-1	CASSLSRAGGPSADTQYF	TGTGCCAGCAGCCTCAGTAGAGCGGGAGGGCCCTCGGCAGATACGCAGTATTTT
.	few	TRBJ2-2	18	TRBV5-4	CASSLDGDGRDPTGELFF	TGTGCCAGCAGCTTGGATGGGGACGGAAGGGATCCCACCGGGGAGCTGTTTTTT
TRBD1	.	TRBJ1-1	14	TRBV30	CAWSVGTVNTEAFF	TGTGCCTGGAGTGTCGGGACAGTGAACACTGAAGCTTTCTTT
.	.	TRBJ2-6	13	TRBV10-3	CAIGSPGANVLTF	TGTGCCATCGGTAGTCCTGGGGCCAACGTCCTGACTTTC
.	.	TRBJ2-5	17	TRBV28	CASSSPIGGDSQETQYF	TGTGCCAGCAGTTCCCCGATCGGGGGGGACAGTCAAGAGACCCAGTACTTC
.	.	TRBJ2-6	15	TRBV7-2	CASSFSSPGANVLTF	TGTGCCAGCAGCTTTTCTTCGCCTGGGGCCAACGTCCTGACTTTC
.	.	TRBJ2-1	17	TRBV7-3	CASSLRGRDSSYNEQFF	TGTGCCAGCAGCTTGAGGGGGAGGGATAGCTCCTACAATGAGCAGTTCTTC
.	.	TRBJ1-5	15	TRBV28	CATGRSGILNQPQHF	TGTGCCACCGGCAGGTCCGGGATCCTAAATCAGCCCCAGCATTTT
TRBD2	.	TRBJ2-7	17	TRBV7-9	CASRAGGLAGDWYEQYF	TGTGCCAGCAGAGCCGGAGGGTTAGCGGGGGATTGGTACGAGCAGTACTTC
.	.	TRBJ2-5	17	TRBV21-1	CASSDRRSGGPKETQYF	TGTGCCAGCAGCGACAGAAGGAGCGGGGGGCCCAAAGAGACCCAGTACTTC
TRBD1	once	TRBJ1-2	13	TRBV5-1	CASRPGTGIGYTF	TGCGCCAGCAGACCCGGGACAGGGATCGGCTACACCTTC
.	.	TRBJ1-1	16	TRBV7-9	CASSSIPGAHSTEAFF	TGTGCCAGCAGCTCAATCCCAGGGGCCCACTCCACTGAAGCTTTCTTT
TRBD1	once	TRBJ2-7	18	TRBV14	CASSQDTDRGLLTYEQYF	TGTGCCAGCAGCCAAGATACGGACAGGGGGCTCCTAACCTACGAGCAGTACTTC
.	.	TRBJ1-1	14	TRBV6-1	CASRPISANTEAFF	TGTGCCAGCAGACCCATTAGTGCGAACACTGAAGCTTTCTTT
TRBD1	few	TRBJ1-6	15	TRBV5-1	CASSLKGQGDSPLHF	TGCGCCAGCAGCCTGAAGGGCCAGGGGGATTCACCCCTCCACTTT
.	.	TRBJ1-3	14	TRBV7-8	CASSVRVSGNTIYF	TGTGCCAGCAGTGTTAGGGTCTCGGGAAACACCATATATTTT
.	.	TRBJ1-2	14	TRBV19	CASSIGGKDYGYTF	TGTGCCAGTAGTATAGGGGGCAAAGACTATGGCTACACCTTC
.	.	TRBJ1-1	17	TRBV9	CASSVGLRGRSNTEAFF	TGTGCCAGCAGCGTAGGACTCAGGGGCCGATCGAACACTGAAGCTTTCTTT
TRBD2	.	TRBJ2-7	16	TRBV9	CASSVGTSSGIHEQYF	TGTGCCAGCAGCGTTGGTACGTCTAGCGGGATCCACGAGCAGTACTTC
.	once	TRBJ1-5	14	TRBV6-6	CASSYRLGNQPQHF	TGTGCCAGCAGTTACCGGCTGGGGAATCAGCCCCAGCATTTT
TRBD1	few	TRBJ2-1	17	TRBV7-2	CASSSPQGVFTYNEQFF	TGTGCCAGCAGCTCCCCCCAGGGGGTATTTACCTACAATGAGCAGTTCTTC
.	.	TRBJ2-7	15	TRBV7-9	CASSLGLAPTYEQYF	TGTGCCAGCAGCTTAGGTCTAGCCCCCACCTACGAGCAGTACTTC
TRBD1	.	TRBJ2-1	15	TRBV6-5	CASSYRQGGGNEQFF	TGTGCCAGCAGTTACAGACAGGGGGGCGGCAATGAGCAGTTCTTC
.	.	TRBJ2-2	18	TRBV4-1	CASSQVSSGDLNTGELFF	TGCGCCAGCAGCCAAGTTTCCTCGGGGGACTTGAACACCGGGGAGCTGTTTTTT
.	.	TRBJ2-7	11	TRBV5-6	CASSLRYEQYF	TGTGCCAGCAGCTTAAGGTACGAGCAGTACTTC
.	.	TRBJ1-1	16	TRBV27	CASSLSLTRENTEAFF	TGTGCCAGCAGTCTCTCACTTACAAGAGAGAACACTGAAGCTTTCTTT
.	.	TRBJ1-1	16	TRBV9	CADRSDPAQGNTEAFF	TGTGCCGACAGGTCAGATCCCGCCCAGGGCAACACTGAAGCTTTCTTT
TRBD1	.	TRBJ2-3	15	TRBV14	CASRRQGESTDTQYF	TGTGCCAGCAGACGACAGGGGGAGAGCACAGATACGCAGTATTTT
TRBD2	.	TRBJ2-7	20	TRBV18	CASSPLPPTSGSKAPYEQYF	TGTGCCAGCTCACCGCTACCTCCCACTAGCGGGAGTAAAGCGCCCTACGAGCAGTACTTC
TRBD2	once	TRBJ2-7	16	TRBV19	CASSILGGSGPYEQYF	TGTGCCAGTAGTATCCTGGGTGGTAGCGGGCCCTACGAGCAGTACTTC